Presented here are 27 T cell receptor beta chains from one specimen sequenced in a study of OX40 agonist ivuxolimab in advanced cancers. Method: immunoSEQ multiplex PCR; TCRdb's copy keeps in-frame clones and lacks some. Seen here are some 77,000 clones, 85% to 90% observed once, and the top ten hold 2.5% to 3%. The sequenced sample was CD4+ or CD8+ T cells sorted from blood, obtained in a trial of the OX40 agonist ivuxolimab. These receptor sequences come from an adult with an advanced solid tumor such as melanoma, head and neck, liver or kidney cancer.

This rearrangement joins TRBV9 to TRBJ1-1, with D unresolved. The CDR3 sequence is 15 residues long. CDR1 and CDR2 from the germline V gene are SGDLS and YYNGEE. Trimming took off 0 bases at V and 5 bases at J, with 14 bases between the two ends. The CDR3 DNA is TGTGCCAGCAGCGTAGGCGTCGTTGAGGGAACTGAAGCTTTCTTT. Translation gives CASSVGVVEGTEAFF.

This clone is a singleton in its sample. The V call is TRBV2, the J call TRBJ1-2; 9 positions match TRBD1. The CDR3 is made up of 15 amino acids. Germline CDR1 reads SNHLY; CDR2 reads FYNNEI. With V trimmed by 0 bases and J by 5 bases, 4 bases remained unmatched. CDR3 loop: CASSEAGTGSYGYTF. CDR3 in DNA: TGTGCCAGCAGTGAAGCAGGGACAGGGAGTTATGGCTACACCTTC.

V and J are TRBV27 and TRBJ2-3, with 12 bases matching TRBD1. Germline loops: CDR1 MNHEY, CDR2 SMNVEV (reference sequence). V was pared by 5 bases and J by 3 bases, with 9 bases of the junction left unmatched. The CDR3 sequence is 17 residues long. The DNA for the CDR3 is TGTGCCAGCAGTCCCCCGGGACAGGGGGCGCAGACAGATACGCAGTATTTT. Protein product: CASSPPGQGAQTDTQYF.

V and J are TRBV28 and TRBJ2-7; 10 bases are shared with TRBD1. The germline CDR1 and CDR2 sequences are MDHEN and SYDVKM. CDR3 length: 15 amino acids. The ends lost 3 bases at V and 11 bases at J; junction bases unmatched: 13. The CDR3: CASSFQTPGQGFKYF. The CDR3 DNA sequence: TGTGCCAGCAGTTTCCAGACCCCGGGACAGGGGTTCAAGTACTTC.

This clone was seen once. V and J are TRBV30 and TRBJ2-2; D possibly corresponds to TRBD2 (6 bases). Trimming pared 2 bases from V and 6 bases from J, leaving 13 bases between. The germline gives CDR1 GTSNPN, CDR2 SVGIG (reference sequence). The CDR3 is 14 amino acids. CDR3 sequence (DNA): TGTGCCTGGAGTACGGGAGCGAGAGCCGGGGAGCTGTTTTTT. This sequence encodes CAWSTGARAGELFF.

The rearrangement uses TRBV7-6 and TRBJ2-1, with TRBD2 matching 7 bases. V dropped 6 bases and J dropped 7; count of bases not matched to a gene: 12. This CDR3 comprises 15 residues. Germline CDR1 is SGHVS and CDR2 is FNYEAQ. DNA for the CDR3: TGTGCCAGCAGTCAACGGGGGGACCTACAGAATGAGCAGTTCTTC. Amino acids: CASSQRGDLQNEQFF.

J is TRBJ2-5 and V is TRBV25-1; unclear D gene. The germline V and J ends were trimmed by 9 bases and 5 bases, with 19 bases remaining between them. The CDR3 consists of 14 residues. Per germline, CDR1 MGHDK and CDR2 SYGVNS. Here the CDR3 reads CASTWSDGSETQYF. CDR3 sequence (DNA): TGTGCCAGTACCTGGTCTGATGGATCCGAGACCCAGTACTTC. Full variable domain (missing parts from reference TRBV25-1 and TRBJ2-5): EADIYQTPRYLVIGTGKKITLECSQTMGHDKMYWYQQDPGMELHLIHYSYGVNSTEKGDLSSESTVSRIRTEHFPLTLESARPSHTSQYLCASTWSDGSETQYFGPGTRLLVL.

The J gene is TRBJ2-1, the V gene TRBV9, with 8 bases that match TRBD2. Trimming removed 0 bases from V and 1 base from J; junction bases left unmatched: 0. CDR1 is SGDLS and CDR2 is YYNGEE in the germline V gene. The length of the CDR3 is 15 residues. CDR3 DNA sequence: TGTGCCAGCAGCGTAGGACTAGCGTCCTACAATGAGCAGTTCTTC. Protein product: CASSVGLASYNEQFF.

The gene calls are TRBV7-8 and TRBJ2-3; a weak D match, TRBD2 (6 bases). CDR1 SGHVS and CDR2 FQNEAQ come from the germline V gene. The V and J ends lost 2 bases and 4 bases respectively, with 10 bases between them. This CDR3 is 14 amino acids long. The DNA of the CDR3 is TGTGCCAGCAGCTTAACGGGGGAGCCAGATACGCAGTATTTT. Its protein is CASSLTGEPDTQYF.

This rearrangement joins TRBV27 to TRBJ2-3; the D gene is possibly TRBD1 (5 bases). V was pared by 2 bases and J by 1 base, with 10 bases between. Per the germline V gene, CDR1 is MNHEY and CDR2 is SMNVEV (reference sequence). This CDR3 is 15 amino acids long. CDR3 sequence: CASSLGQPRTDTQYF. The CDR3 DNA follows: TGTGCCAGCAGTTTAGGACAACCCCGCACAGATACGCAGTATTTT.

The chain recombines TRBV7-6 with TRBJ1-3; no definite D call. Trimming took 5 bases from V and 0 from J, leaving 11 bases between them. The CDR3 runs to 15 residues. Germline V gives CDR1 SGHVS, CDR2 FNYEAQ. CDR3 residues: CASSPQVNSGNTIYF. The DNA of the CDR3 is TGTGCCAGCAGCCCGCAGGTTAACTCTGGAAACACCATATATTTT.

For the CDR3, the DNA is TGTGCCAGCAGCGTAGCTCTTGGCGGGGGGATGGATACGCAGTATTTT. Translated: CASSVALGGGMDTQYF. The V gene is TRBV9, the J gene TRBJ2-3; 8 bases are a match to TRBD2. This CDR3 comprises 16 residues. Germline-derived CDR1 and CDR2 are SGDLS and YYNGEE. Unmatched junction bases numbered 9, after V lost 0 bases and J lost 6 bases. Filled out from reference TRBV9 and TRBJ2-3, the complete variable domain reads DSGVTQTPKHLITATGQRVTLRCSPRSGDLSVYWYQQSLDQGLQFLIQYYNGEERAKGNILERFSAQQFPDLHSELNLSSLELGDSALYFCASSVALGGGMDTQYFGPGTRLTVL.

The CDR3 nucleotides read TGTGCCAGCAGCGAGCGATACAGGATTACTAGCACAGATACGCAGTATTTT. It encodes CASSERYRITSTDTQYF. This chain joins TRBV13 and TRBJ2-3, with D perhaps TRBD1 (5 bases). The CDR3 covers 17 residues. Germline V CDR1 and CDR2: PRHDT, FYEKMQ (reference sequence). Deletions cut 5 bases from V and 0 bases from J, with 18 bases between.

The V call is TRBV6-5, the J call TRBJ1-1; D is unresolved. Germline assignment: CDR1 MNHEY and CDR2 SVGAGI. The germline V and J ends were trimmed by 8 bases and 0 bases, with 13 bases remaining between them. CDR3 length: 14 residues. CDR3 region: CASQFRRLNTEAFF. The CDR3 DNA sequence: TGTGCCAGCCAGTTCAGGCGGTTGAACACTGAAGCTTTCTTT.

The chain combines TRBV7-8 with TRBJ2-1; 8 nucleotides line up with TRBD2. V trimming: 6 bases; J trimming: 3 bases; junction bases outside the gene matches: 10. The CDR3 extends over 16 amino acids. Germline V gene data show CDR1 as SGHVS and CDR2 as FQNEAQ. As DNA, the CDR3 is TGTGCCAGCAGTCCTGCCGGGACTAGAGTCTACAATGAGCAGTTCTTC. Translated: CASSPAGTRVYNEQFF.

This clone was recorded only once. The V and J genes are TRBV11-2 and TRBJ2-7; no clear D gene. Looked up from germline, CDR1 is SGHAT and CDR2 is FQNNGV. The ends were cut back, 1 base at V and 3 bases at J, with 7 bases in the middle. The CDR3 runs 13 residues. The CDR3: CASSLGAVYEQYF. The CDR3, as DNA: TGTGCCAGCAGCTTAGGTGCTGTCTACGAGCAGTACTTC.

This clone has just a few counts. The chain has TRBV19 and TRBJ1-5; 9 bases agree with TRBD1. Germline CDR1 is LNHDA and CDR2 is SQIVND (reference sequence). J was trimmed by 1 base and V by 7 bases; bases with no gene match: 8. This CDR3 is 16 amino acids long. The CDR3 sequence is CASTGTGFGSNQPQHF. The CDR3, as DNA: TGTGCCAGTACCGGGACAGGGTTCGGGAGCAATCAGCCCCAGCATTTT.

V and J are TRBV6-1 and TRBJ2-7; TRBD1 matches at 8 bases. Germline V gene data show CDR1 as MNHNS and CDR2 as SASEGT. Trimming took 4 bases from V and 7 from J; bases not matched to a gene: 9. The CDR3 runs 14 residues. The CDR3 DNA follows: TGTGCCAGCAGTGCAGGGACAGGACCTGGGGAGCAGTACTTC. Protein: CASSAGTGPGEQYF.

The rearrangement links TRBV27 to TRBJ2-7; D gene ambiguous. Trimming removed 5 bases from V and 0 bases from J, with 8 bases in between. The CDR3 sequence is 13 residues long. Per germline, CDR1 MNHEY and CDR2 SMNVEV (reference sequence). The CDR3 sequence: CASSIQPSYEQYF. Written as DNA, the CDR3 is TGTGCCAGCAGTATACAACCCTCCTACGAGCAGTACTTC.

The rearrangement links TRBV19 to TRBJ1-5, with TRBD1 matching 9 bases. The V gene end was trimmed by 6 bases and the J gene end by 6 bases; junction bases not matched to a gene: 12. Germline CDR1 LNHDA, CDR2 SQIVND (reference sequence). The CDR3 has 16 amino acids. The CDR3: CASSLRRDRVSQPQHF. DNA for the CDR3: TGTGCCAGTAGCCTACGCCGGGACAGGGTGAGTCAGCCCCAGCATTTT. Supplemented by reference TRBV19 and TRBJ1-5, the full variable domain reads DGGITQSPKYLFRKEGQNVTLSCEQNLNHDAMYWYRQDPGQGLRLIYYSQIVNDFQKGDIAEGYSVSREKKESFPLTVTSAQKNPTAFYLCASSLRRDRVSQPQHFGDGTRLSIL.

This sequence joins TRBV7-2 and TRBJ2-5; D remains unclear. The CDR3 is 13 amino acids. Germline CDR1 is SGHTA and CDR2 is FQGNSA. V lost 5 bases to trimming and J lost 1 base, with 8 bases between them. Written as DNA, the CDR3 is TGTGCCAGCAGCCTAAGGGTCCAAGAGACCCAGTACTTC. The encoded protein is CASSLRVQETQYF.

V is TRBV5-1 and J is TRBJ1-5; D gene ambiguous. The V end was cut by 0 bases, the J end by 6 bases, with 10 bases between. The CDR3 spans 14 residues. The germline CDR1 and CDR2 sequences are SGHRS and YFSETQ. This CDR3 is CASSLGGEGQPQHF. Written as DNA, the CDR3 is TGCGCCAGCAGCTTGGGTGGGGAAGGTCAGCCCCAGCATTTT.

The V and J genes are TRBV5-8 and TRBJ1-1, with D hard to call. CDR1 is SGHTS and CDR2 is YDEGEE in the germline V gene. Trimming took off 4 bases at V and 5 bases at J, with 18 bases between the two ends. This CDR3 region has 15 residues. The chain's CDR3 is CASSPMVSESTEAFF. In DNA, the CDR3 is TGTGCCAGCAGCCCCATGGTGTCCGAGAGTACTGAAGCTTTCTTT.

The chain links TRBV2 to TRBJ2-1, with D perhaps TRBD1 (5 bases). This CDR3 is 14 amino acids long. Trimming took 6 bases from V and 6 from J, leaving 15 bases between them. Per germline, CDR1 SNHLY and CDR2 FYNNEI. The CDR3 coding sequence is TGTGCCAGCAGGGAAAATTCACAGGCCAATGAGCAGTTCTTC. Its translation: CASRENSQANEQFF.

This chain uses TRBV19 with TRBJ2-2, with 8 positions matching TRBD1. The CDR3 spans 14 residues. With 9 bases clipped from V and 3 bases from J, the junction kept 6 bases outside the gene matches. CDR1 is LNHDA, CDR2 SQIVND, per germline (reference sequence). CDR3 in amino acids: CASGSGGHTGELFF. The CDR3 DNA is TGTGCCAGCGGGTCAGGGGGCCACACCGGGGAGCTGTTTTTT.

This rearrangement joins TRBV18 to TRBJ1-2, with a weak D call TRBD1 (6 bases). Germline loops: CDR1 KGHSH, CDR2 LQKENI. The length of the CDR3 is 15 residues. Trimming shortened V by 3 bases and J by 2 bases, and 13 bases separated the two germline ends. CDR3 amino acids: CASSPGGGVNYGYTF. The CDR3 coding sequence is TGTGCCAGCTCACCTGGAGGGGGTGTGAACTATGGCTACACCTTC.

This chain connects TRBV7-3 to TRBJ1-2, with 12 nucleotides matching TRBD1. V was pared by 5 bases and J by 7 bases, with 5 bases of the junction left unmatched. The germline gives CDR1 SGHTA, CDR2 FQGTGA. The CDR3 covers 14 residues. The CDR3: CASSPGQGAGGYTF. The CDR3 nucleotides are TGTGCCAGCAGCCCGGGACAGGGGGCCGGTGGCTACACCTTC. Supplemented by reference TRBV7-3 and TRBJ1-2, the full variable domain reads GAGVSQTPSNKVTEKGKYVELRCDPISGHTALYWYRQSLGQGPEFLIYFQGTGAADDSGLPNDRFFAVRPEGSVSTLKIQRTERGDSAVYLCASSPGQGAGGYTFGSGTRLTVV.